The TCR beta chain described here comes from a study of shared clonotypes between healthy human individuals. The ends were cut back, 3 bases at V and 3 bases at J, with 14 bases in the middle. This CDR3 is 16 amino acids long. The V gene's germline CDR1 is SGHTA and CDR2 FQGTGA. Some clones are missing from TCRdb's copy, which holds only in-frame ones; the method was immunoSEQ multiplex PCR. The data contain roughly 1,000,000 clones, 75% to 80% of them seen just once; the ten biggest clones take up 0.55% to 0.7%. The rearrangement uses TRBV7-3 and TRBJ2-2; D possibly corresponds to TRBD2 (6 bases). The sequence was obtained from a man younger than 35 in good health. Some clones in this sample may be carry-over from other donors' samples. Sequences were obtained from memory CD4+ T cells from PBMCs. Subset noted: CD45RA-negative fraction. CDR3: CASSLSRGGDTGELFF. CDR3 DNA: TGTGCCAGCAGCTTGTCGCGGGGAGGTGACACCGGGGAGCTGTTTTTT.